This TCR beta chain was recorded in a study of CD8+ T cells in alopecia areata. Study-level background: Female C3H/HeJ mice aged roughly 7-11 weeks were given skin from C3H/HeJ graft donors, roughly 6-12 months old, that had spontaneous alopecia.

Extraction of RNA preceded its reverse transcription into cDNA, which served as the sequencing template. TCRdb's table, derived via immunoSEQ multiplex PCR, lists solely in-frame clones and lacks some. The sample presents around 110,000 clones, none singletons. V was shortened by 1 base and J by 0 bases, with 15 bases between the two germline ends. From germline, CDR1 is NNHDY and CDR2 SYVADS. This CDR3 is built from 17 residues. Comments on this clone: Its specificity is unknown. The gene names given are mouse names. The observed sequence ends 4 residues before the CDR3 terminus, with the missing tail filled in from the germline J gene.

Study-level findings and limits: Across lesional scalp, and particularly alopecia totalis/universalis, clonality surpassed that of normal scalp. The study also sequences resident alphabeta T cells of normal skin in scalp samples. Mice showed TCR sharing more clearly than patients did, possibly owing to HLA.

The TCR comes from a C3H/HeJ mouse with alopecia areata. The MHC haplotype of this mouse line is H2-k. The sample was lesional skin. The chain couples TRBV13-3 to TRBJ2-5, with D perhaps matching TRBD2 (6 bases). The covered CDR3 bases are TGTGCCAGCAGTGATCCGGGGGGTGGTGTTAACCAAGAC. It is translated as CASSDPGGGVNQD. The whole CDR3 sequence reads CASSDPGGGVNQDTQYF.